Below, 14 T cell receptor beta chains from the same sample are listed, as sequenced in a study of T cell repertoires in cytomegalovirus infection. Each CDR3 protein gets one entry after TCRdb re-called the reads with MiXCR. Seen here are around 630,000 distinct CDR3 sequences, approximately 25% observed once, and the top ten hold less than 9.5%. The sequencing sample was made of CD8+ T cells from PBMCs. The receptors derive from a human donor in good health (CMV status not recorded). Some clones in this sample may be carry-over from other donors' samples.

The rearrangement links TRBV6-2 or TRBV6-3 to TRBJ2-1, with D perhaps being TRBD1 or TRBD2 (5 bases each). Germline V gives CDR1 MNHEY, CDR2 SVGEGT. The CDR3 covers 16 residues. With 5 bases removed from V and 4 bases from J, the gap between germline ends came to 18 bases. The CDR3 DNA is TGTGCCAGCAGTGCCGATCCAAGGGACCTTTACAATGAGCAGTTCTTC. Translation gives CASSADPRDLYNEQFF.

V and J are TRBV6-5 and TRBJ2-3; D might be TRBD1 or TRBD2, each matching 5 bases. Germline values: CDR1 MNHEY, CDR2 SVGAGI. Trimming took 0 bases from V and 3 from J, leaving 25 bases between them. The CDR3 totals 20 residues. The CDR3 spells CASSYSSPGLLKISTDTQYF. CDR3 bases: TGTGCCAGCAGTTACTCTTCCCCGGGGCTGCTAAAAATATCAACAGATACGCAGTATTTT.

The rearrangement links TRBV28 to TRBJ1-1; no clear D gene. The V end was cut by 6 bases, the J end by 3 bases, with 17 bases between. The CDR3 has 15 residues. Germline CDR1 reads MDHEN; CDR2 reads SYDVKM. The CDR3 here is CASSLYQDVHTEAFF. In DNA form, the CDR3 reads TGTGCCAGCAGCCTCTACCAGGACGTCCACACTGAAGCTTTCTTT.

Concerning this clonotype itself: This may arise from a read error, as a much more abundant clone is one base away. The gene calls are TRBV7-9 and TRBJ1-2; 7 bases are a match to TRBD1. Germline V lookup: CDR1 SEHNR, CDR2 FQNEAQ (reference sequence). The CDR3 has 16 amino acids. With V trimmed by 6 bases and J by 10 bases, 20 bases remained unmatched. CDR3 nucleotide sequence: TGTGCCAGCAGTCCCCCCAGGGTGGAGGGGGCTCATGACTACACCTTC. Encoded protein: CASSPPRVEGAHDYTF.

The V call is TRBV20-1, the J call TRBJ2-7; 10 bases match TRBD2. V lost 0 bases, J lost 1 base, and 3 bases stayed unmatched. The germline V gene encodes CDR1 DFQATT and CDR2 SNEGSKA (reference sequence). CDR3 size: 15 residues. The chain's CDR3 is CSARDPAGGSYEQYF. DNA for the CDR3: TGCAGTGCTAGAGATCCAGCGGGGGGGTCCTACGAGCAGTACTTC.

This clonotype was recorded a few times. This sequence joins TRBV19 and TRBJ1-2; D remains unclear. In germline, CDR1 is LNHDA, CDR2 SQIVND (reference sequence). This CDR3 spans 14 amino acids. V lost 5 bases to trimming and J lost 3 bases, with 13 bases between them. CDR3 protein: CASSWTSGYYGYTF. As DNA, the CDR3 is TGTGCCAGTAGTTGGACCTCGGGCTACTATGGCTACACCTTC.

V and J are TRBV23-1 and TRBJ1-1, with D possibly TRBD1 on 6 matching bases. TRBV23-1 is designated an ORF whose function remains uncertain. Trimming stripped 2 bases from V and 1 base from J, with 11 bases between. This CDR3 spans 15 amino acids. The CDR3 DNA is TGCGCCAGCAGTCAACCGTGGACAGCGAACACTGAAGCTTTCTTT. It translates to CASSQPWTANTEAFF.

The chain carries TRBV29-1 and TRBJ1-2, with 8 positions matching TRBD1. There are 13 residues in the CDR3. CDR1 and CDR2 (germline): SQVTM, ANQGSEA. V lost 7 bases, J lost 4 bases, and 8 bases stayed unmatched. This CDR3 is CSDGQGSAYGYTF. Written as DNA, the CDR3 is TGCAGCGACGGACAGGGCAGTGCCTATGGCTACACCTTC. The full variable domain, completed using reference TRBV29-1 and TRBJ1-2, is SAVISQKPSRDICQRGTSLTIQCQVDSQVTMMFWYRQQPGQSLTLIATANQGSEATYESGFVIDKFPISRPNLTFSTLTVSNMSPEDSSIYLCSDGQGSAYGYTFGSGTRLTVV.

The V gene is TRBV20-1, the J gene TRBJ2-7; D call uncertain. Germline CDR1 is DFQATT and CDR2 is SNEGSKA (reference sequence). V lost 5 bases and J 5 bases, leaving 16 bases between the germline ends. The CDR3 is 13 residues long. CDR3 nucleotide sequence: TGCAGTGCTGCGACCACTACAGTCCACGAGCAGTACTTC. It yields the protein CSAATTTVHEQYF.

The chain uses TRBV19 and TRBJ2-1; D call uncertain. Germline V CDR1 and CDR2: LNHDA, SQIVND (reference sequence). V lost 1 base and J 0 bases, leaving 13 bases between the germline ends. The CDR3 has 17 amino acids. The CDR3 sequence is CASSIGGSMPSYNEQFF. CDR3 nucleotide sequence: TGTGCCAGTAGTATAGGAGGCTCGATGCCCTCCTACAATGAGCAGTTCTTC.

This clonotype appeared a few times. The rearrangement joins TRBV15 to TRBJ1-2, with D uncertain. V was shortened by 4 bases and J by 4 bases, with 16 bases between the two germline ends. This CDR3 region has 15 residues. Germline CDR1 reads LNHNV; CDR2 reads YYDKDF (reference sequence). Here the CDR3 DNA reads TGTGCCACCAGCACAGGACCGACCGAGTTCTATGGCTACACCTTC. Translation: CATSTGPTEFYGYTF.

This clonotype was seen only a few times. The CDR3 DNA sequence: TGTGCCAGCAGTTACTTAGGAGAGAACACTGAAGCTTTCTTT. As protein: CASSYLGENTEAFF. V is TRBV6-5 and J is TRBJ1-1, with no clear D. CDR3 length: 14 residues. V lost 1 base and J 1 base, leaving 7 bases between the germline ends. In germline, CDR1 is MNHEY, CDR2 SVGAGI.

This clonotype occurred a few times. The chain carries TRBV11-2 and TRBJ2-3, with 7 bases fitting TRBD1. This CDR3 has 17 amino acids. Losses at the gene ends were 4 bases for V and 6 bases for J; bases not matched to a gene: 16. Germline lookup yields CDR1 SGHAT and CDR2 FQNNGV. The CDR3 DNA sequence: TGTGCCAGCAGCTCAGTGTGGGACAGCGAAGATCCGGATACGCAGTATTTT. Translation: CASSSVWDSEDPDTQYF.

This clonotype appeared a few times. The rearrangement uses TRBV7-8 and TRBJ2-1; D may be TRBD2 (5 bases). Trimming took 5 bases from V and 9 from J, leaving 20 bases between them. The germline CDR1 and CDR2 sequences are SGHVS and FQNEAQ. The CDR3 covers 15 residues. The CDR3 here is CASSPRPTGSSEQFF. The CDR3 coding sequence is TGTGCCAGCAGCCCCCGGCCAACGGGATCAAGTGAGCAGTTCTTC.